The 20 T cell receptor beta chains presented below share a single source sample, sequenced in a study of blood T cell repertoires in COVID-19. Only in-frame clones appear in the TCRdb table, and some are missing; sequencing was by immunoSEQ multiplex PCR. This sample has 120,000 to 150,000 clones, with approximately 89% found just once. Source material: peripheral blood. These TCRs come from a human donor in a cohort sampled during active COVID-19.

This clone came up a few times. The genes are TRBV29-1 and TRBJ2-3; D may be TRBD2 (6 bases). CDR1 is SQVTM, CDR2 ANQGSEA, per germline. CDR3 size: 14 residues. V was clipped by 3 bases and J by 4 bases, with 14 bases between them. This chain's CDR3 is CSVESVGGADTQYF. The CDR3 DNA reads TGCAGCGTTGAGAGCGTAGGCGGGGCAGATACGCAGTATTTT.

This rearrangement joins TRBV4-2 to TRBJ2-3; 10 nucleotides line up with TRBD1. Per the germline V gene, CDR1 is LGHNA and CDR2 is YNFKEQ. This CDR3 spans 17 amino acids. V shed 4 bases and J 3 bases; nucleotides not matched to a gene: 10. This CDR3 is CASSREPGQGTTDTQYF. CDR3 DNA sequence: TGTGCCAGCAGCCGGGAACCGGGACAGGGGACGACAGATACGCAGTATTTT.

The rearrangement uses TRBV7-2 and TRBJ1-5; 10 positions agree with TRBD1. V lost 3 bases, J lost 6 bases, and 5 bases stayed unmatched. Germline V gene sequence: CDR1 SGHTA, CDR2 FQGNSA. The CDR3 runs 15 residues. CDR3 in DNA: TGTGCCAGCAGCTTTAGGACAGGGGGGAGTCAGCCCCAGCATTTT. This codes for CASSFRTGGSQPQHF.

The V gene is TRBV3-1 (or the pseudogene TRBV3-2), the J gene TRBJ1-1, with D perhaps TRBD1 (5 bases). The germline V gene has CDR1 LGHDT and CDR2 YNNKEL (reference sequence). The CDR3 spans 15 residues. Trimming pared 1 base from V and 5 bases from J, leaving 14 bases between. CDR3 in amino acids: CASSQVGPRGTEAFF. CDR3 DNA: TGTGCCAGCAGCCAAGTGGGGCCCCGGGGGACTGAAGCTTTCTTT.

The CDR3 region is CASSSGTGGMDEQFF. CDR3 in DNA: TGCGCCAGCAGCTCCGGGACAGGGGGCATGGATGAGCAGTTCTTC. V gene TRBV5-1 combines with J gene TRBJ2-1, with TRBD1 matching over 12 bases. The V gene's germline CDR1 is SGHRS and CDR2 YFSETQ. The V gene end was trimmed by 3 bases and the J gene end by 8 bases; junction bases not matched to a gene: 6. The CDR3 consists of 15 residues. The full variable domain, its missing parts supplied by reference TRBV5-1 and TRBJ2-1, is KAGVTQTPRYLIKTRGQQVTLSCSPISGHRSVSWYQQTPGQGLQFLFEYFSETQRNKGNFPGRFSGRQFSNSRSEMNVSTLELGDSALYLCASSSGTGGMDEQFFGPGTRLTVL.

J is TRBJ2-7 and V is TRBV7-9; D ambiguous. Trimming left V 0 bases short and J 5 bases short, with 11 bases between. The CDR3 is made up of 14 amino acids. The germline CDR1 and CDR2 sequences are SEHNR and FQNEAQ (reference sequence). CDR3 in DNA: TGTGCCAGCAGCTTAGCTAGTGTTTCCCACGAGCAGTACTTC. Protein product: CASSLASVSHEQYF.

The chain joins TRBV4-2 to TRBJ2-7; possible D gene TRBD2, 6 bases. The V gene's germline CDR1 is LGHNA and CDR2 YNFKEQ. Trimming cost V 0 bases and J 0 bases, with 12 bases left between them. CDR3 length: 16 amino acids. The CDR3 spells CASSQEAPGVSYEQYF. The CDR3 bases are TGTGCCAGCAGCCAAGAAGCCCCGGGGGTCTCCTACGAGCAGTACTTC.

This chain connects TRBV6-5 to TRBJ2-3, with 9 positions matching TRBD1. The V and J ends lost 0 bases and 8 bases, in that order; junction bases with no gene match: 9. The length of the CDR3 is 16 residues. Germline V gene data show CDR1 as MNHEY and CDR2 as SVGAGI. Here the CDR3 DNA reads TGTGCCAGCAGTTACTCGAACAGGGGGCTCTGGGGTACGCAGTATTTT. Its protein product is CASSYSNRGLWGTQYF.

CDR3 bases: TGTGCCAGCAGAGCGGACAGCCTAGATACTTTCTTT. Translating it yields CASRADSLDTFF. The chain recombines TRBV6-6 with TRBJ1-1; perhaps TRBD1 as D (6 bases). The length of the CDR3 is 12 residues. V gave up 6 bases and J gave up 12 bases, with 17 bases separating them. Per germline, CDR1 MNHNY and CDR2 SVGAGI (reference sequence).

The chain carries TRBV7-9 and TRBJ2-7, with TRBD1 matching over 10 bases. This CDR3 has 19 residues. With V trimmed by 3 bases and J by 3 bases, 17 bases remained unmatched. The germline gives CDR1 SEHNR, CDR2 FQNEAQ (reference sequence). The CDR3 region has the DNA TGTGCCAGCAGCTTCGGCCGGGACAGGGGAACCACACGAGTCTACGAGCAGTACTTC. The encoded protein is CASSFGRDRGTTRVYEQYF.

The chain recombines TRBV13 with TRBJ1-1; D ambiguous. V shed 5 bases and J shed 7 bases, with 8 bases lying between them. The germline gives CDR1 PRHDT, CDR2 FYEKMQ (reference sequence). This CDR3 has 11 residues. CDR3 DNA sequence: TGTGCCAGCAGCATACTGAGTGAAGCTTTCTTT. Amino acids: CASSILSEAFF.

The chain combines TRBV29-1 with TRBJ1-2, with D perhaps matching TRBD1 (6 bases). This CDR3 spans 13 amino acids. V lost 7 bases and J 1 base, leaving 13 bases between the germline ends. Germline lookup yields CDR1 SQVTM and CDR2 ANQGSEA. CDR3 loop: CSAADRLNYGYTF. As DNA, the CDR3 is TGCAGCGCCGCCGACAGGCTTAACTATGGCTACACCTTC. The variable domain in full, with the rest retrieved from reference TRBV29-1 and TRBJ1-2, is SAVISQKPSRDICQRGTSLTIQCQVDSQVTMMFWYRQQPGQSLTLIATANQGSEATYESGFVIDKFPISRPNLTFSTLTVSNMSPEDSSIYLCSAADRLNYGYTFGSGTRLTVV.

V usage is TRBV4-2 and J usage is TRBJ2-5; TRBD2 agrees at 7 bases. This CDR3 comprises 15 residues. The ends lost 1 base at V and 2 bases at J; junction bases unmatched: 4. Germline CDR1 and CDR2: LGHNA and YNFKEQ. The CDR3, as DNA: TGTGCCAGCAGCCAAGGATCAGCGGGGCAAGAGACCCAGTACTTC. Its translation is CASSQGSAGQETQYF.

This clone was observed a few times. The CDR3: CASSLGVATGELFF. CDR3 bases: TGTGCCAGCAGCTTAGGTGTAGCCACCGGGGAGCTGTTTTTT. The gene calls are TRBV7-9 and TRBJ2-2; D unresolved. Trimming removed 1 base from V and 4 bases from J, with 7 bases in between. The CDR3 runs to 14 residues. CDR1 and CDR2 (germline): SEHNR, FQNEAQ (reference sequence).

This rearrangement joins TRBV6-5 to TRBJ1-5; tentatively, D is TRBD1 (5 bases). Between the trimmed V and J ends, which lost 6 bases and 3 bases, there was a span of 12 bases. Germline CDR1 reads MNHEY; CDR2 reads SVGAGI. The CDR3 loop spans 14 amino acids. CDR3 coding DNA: TGTGCCAGCAGCCCACAGGTTTCCAATCAGCCCCAGCATTTT. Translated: CASSPQVSNQPQHF.

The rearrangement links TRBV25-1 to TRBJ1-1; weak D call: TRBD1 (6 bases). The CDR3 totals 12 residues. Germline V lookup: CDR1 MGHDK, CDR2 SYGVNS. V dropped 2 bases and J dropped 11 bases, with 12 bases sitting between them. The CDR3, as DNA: TGTGCCAGCAGTGAAGAGGGGGTCTTCGCTTTCTTT. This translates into CASSEEGVFAFF.

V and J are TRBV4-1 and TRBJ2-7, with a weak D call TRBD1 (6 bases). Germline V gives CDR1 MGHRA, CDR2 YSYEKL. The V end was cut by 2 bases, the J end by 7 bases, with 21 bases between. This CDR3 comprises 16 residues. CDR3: CASSQLRVSGDQEQYF. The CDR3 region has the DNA TGCGCCAGCAGCCAACTAAGGGTTTCAGGGGATCAGGAGCAGTACTTC.

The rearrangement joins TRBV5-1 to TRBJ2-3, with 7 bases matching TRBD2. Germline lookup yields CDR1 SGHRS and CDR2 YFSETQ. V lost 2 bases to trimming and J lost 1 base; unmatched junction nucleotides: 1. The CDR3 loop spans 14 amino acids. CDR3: CASSFAGGTDTQYF. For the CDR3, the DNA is TGCGCCAGCAGCTTCGCGGGGGGCACAGATACGCAGTATTTT.

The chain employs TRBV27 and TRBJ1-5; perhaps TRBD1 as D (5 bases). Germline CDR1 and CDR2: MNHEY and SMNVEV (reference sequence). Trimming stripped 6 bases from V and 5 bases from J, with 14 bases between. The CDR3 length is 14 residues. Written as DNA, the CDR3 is TGTGCCAGCAGGTTCTTGGGGGGGGATCAGCCCCAGCATTTT. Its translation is CASRFLGGDQPQHF.

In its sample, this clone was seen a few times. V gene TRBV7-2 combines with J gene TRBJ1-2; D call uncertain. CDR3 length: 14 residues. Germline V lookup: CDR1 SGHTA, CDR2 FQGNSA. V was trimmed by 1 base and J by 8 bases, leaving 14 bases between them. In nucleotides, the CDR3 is TGTGCCAGCAGCTTAGAGCTGGGCAGAGGGGGCTACACCTTC. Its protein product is CASSLELGRGGYTF.